The rows below give T cell receptor beta chains drawn from one sample of a study of cytomegalovirus exposure and HLA in healthy donors. TCRdb's table, derived via immunoSEQ multiplex PCR, lists solely in-frame clones and lacks some. The table includes 100,000 to 150,000 clones, approximately 92% detected once. The sample taken for sequencing was PBMCs. The receptors were sampled from a woman aged 18-29 years in good health and CMV-seronegative. CDR3s leave out the opening cysteine and the closing phenylalanine or tryptophan. Fields, in order: V gene, clone size, CDR3 length, J gene, CDR3 protein. Not every row has a clone size; where given, it reads once, few, many or a size class.

V gene: TRBV7-9
clone size: -
CDR3 length: 9
J gene: TRBJ2-7
CDR3 protein: ASRFGDEQY

V gene: TRBV6-5
clone size: -
CDR3 length: 9
J gene: TRBJ1-1
CDR3 protein: ASSNDIVAF

V gene: TRBV29-1
clone size: -
CDR3 length: 9
J gene: TRBJ2-5
CDR3 protein: SVRETETQY

V gene: TRBV28
clone size: few
CDR3 length: 15
J gene: TRBJ2-7
CDR3 protein: ASSSPPSSGPSYEQY

V gene: TRBV2
clone size: -
CDR3 length: 14
J gene: TRBJ2-3
CDR3 protein: ASSDRAGVGTDTQY

V gene: TRBV30
clone size: -
CDR3 length: 11
J gene: TRBJ1-1
CDR3 protein: AWKSGENTEAF

V gene: TRBV19
clone size: -
CDR3 length: 11
J gene: TRBJ2-7
CDR3 protein: ASSTRTDYEQY

V gene: TRBV28
clone size: once
CDR3 length: 8
J gene: TRBJ1-3
CDR3 protein: ASEGNTIY

V gene: TRBV27
clone size: -
CDR3 length: 9
J gene: TRBJ2-5
CDR3 protein: ASRFKETQY

V gene: TRBV28
clone size: -
CDR3 length: 13
J gene: TRBJ2-2
CDR3 protein: ASRGTAANTGELF

V gene: TRBV30
clone size: -
CDR3 length: 15
J gene: TRBJ2-3
CDR3 protein: AWSRMRTSGGRETQY

V gene: TRBV9
clone size: -
CDR3 length: 13
J gene: TRBJ2-7
CDR3 protein: ASSPQTGGVYEQY

V gene: TRBV5-8
clone size: -
CDR3 length: 12
J gene: TRBJ1-2
CDR3 protein: ASRSAGGMRGYT

V gene: TRBV4-2
clone size: -
CDR3 length: 15
J gene: TRBJ2-1
CDR3 protein: ASSQESTAGGPNEQF

V gene: TRBV27
clone size: -
CDR3 length: 18
J gene: TRBJ2-7
CDR3 protein: ASSPLWDIHTRTSSYEQY

V gene: TRBV7-8
clone size: -
CDR3 length: 11
J gene: TRBJ1-2
CDR3 protein: ASSSSGNYGYT

V gene: TRBV9
clone size: -
CDR3 length: 12
J gene: TRBJ1-1
CDR3 protein: ASSVGPSGSEAF

V gene: TRBV7-9
clone size: once
CDR3 length: 15
J gene: TRBJ2-3
CDR3 protein: ASSRTRTGGAADTQY

V gene: TRBV5-1
clone size: -
CDR3 length: 10
J gene: TRBJ2-1
CDR3 protein: ASSLLDREQF

V gene: TRBV18
clone size: -
CDR3 length: 14
J gene: TRBJ2-1
CDR3 protein: ASSQLAGGPNNEQF

V gene: TRBV14
clone size: -
CDR3 length: 13
J gene: TRBJ2-7
CDR3 protein: ASSQEWRPPYEQY

V gene: TRBV7-9
clone size: -
CDR3 length: 14
J gene: TRBJ2-2
CDR3 protein: ASSLLGRGWSGELF

V gene: TRBV28
clone size: -
CDR3 length: 14
J gene: TRBJ2-5
CDR3 protein: ASSFILAGTDETQY

V gene: TRBV7-2
clone size: -
CDR3 length: 13
J gene: TRBJ2-2
CDR3 protein: ASSLYRANTGELF

V gene: TRBV28
clone size: -
CDR3 length: 9
J gene: TRBJ2-7
CDR3 protein: ASQEGYEQY

V gene: TRBV4-3
clone size: -
CDR3 length: 14
J gene: TRBJ2-1
CDR3 protein: ASSQEGSGGYNEQF

V gene: TRBV28
clone size: -
CDR3 length: 15
J gene: TRBJ1-3
CDR3 protein: ASSPHDTVGSGNTIY

V gene: TRBV4-3
clone size: once
CDR3 length: 12
J gene: TRBJ2-1
CDR3 protein: ASSQDLEDYEQF

V gene: TRBV7-8
clone size: -
CDR3 length: 15
J gene: TRBJ1-4
CDR3 protein: ASSLPRWLSTNEKLF

V gene: TRBV2
clone size: -
CDR3 length: 15
J gene: TRBJ2-3
CDR3 protein: ASSEGRGIDPWDTQY

V gene: TRBV9
clone size: -
CDR3 length: 14
J gene: TRBJ1-3
CDR3 protein: ASSVDLGVSGNTIY

V gene: TRBV2
clone size: -
CDR3 length: 13
J gene: TRBJ1-4
CDR3 protein: ASTTDSATNEKLF

V gene: TRBV19
clone size: once
CDR3 length: 11
J gene: TRBJ1-6
CDR3 protein: ATGGQANSPLH

V gene: TRBV4-3
clone size: -
CDR3 length: 13
J gene: TRBJ2-7
CDR3 protein: ASSHRQGTSYEQY

V gene: TRBV18
clone size: -
CDR3 length: 13
J gene: TRBJ2-3
CDR3 protein: ASSPGGLSTDTQY

V gene: TRBV28
clone size: -
CDR3 length: 16
J gene: TRBJ2-2
CDR3 protein: ASSLLGLAGVATGELF

V gene: TRBV7-6
clone size: -
CDR3 length: 13
J gene: TRBJ2-1
CDR3 protein: ASSLGLAGWIEQF

V gene: TRBV28
clone size: -
CDR3 length: 9
J gene: TRBJ1-1
CDR3 protein: ASRLPTRAF

V gene: TRBV5-1
clone size: -
CDR3 length: 10
J gene: TRBJ1-1
CDR3 protein: ASRGGNTEAF

V gene: TRBV6-1
clone size: -
CDR3 length: 13
J gene: TRBJ2-1
CDR3 protein: ASSELPGLFNEQF

V gene: TRBV7-8
clone size: -
CDR3 length: 14
J gene: TRBJ1-5
CDR3 protein: ASSPETGREDQPQH

V gene: TRBV10-1
clone size: -
CDR3 length: 12
J gene: TRBJ2-3
CDR3 protein: ASSGVLSTDTQY

V gene: TRBV7-9
clone size: -
CDR3 length: 13
J gene: TRBJ2-3
CDR3 protein: ASTGRGISTDTQY

V gene: TRBV13
clone size: -
CDR3 length: 12
J gene: TRBJ1-2
CDR3 protein: ASSFGGKIYGYT